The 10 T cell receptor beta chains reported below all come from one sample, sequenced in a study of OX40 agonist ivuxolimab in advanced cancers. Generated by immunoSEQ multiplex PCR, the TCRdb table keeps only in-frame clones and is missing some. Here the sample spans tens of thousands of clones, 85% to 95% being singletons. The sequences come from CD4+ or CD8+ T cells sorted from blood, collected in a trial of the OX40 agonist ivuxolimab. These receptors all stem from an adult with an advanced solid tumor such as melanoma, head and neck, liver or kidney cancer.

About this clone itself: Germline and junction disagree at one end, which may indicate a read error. CDR3 in DNA: TGTGCCAGCAGTTTGGTTGGGGGGGGCCCCTACGAGCAGTACTTC. This encodes CASSLVGGGPYEQYF. This chain uses TRBV5-6 with TRBJ2-7, with a weak D call TRBD2 (7 bases). In germline, CDR1 is SGHDT, CDR2 YYEEEE. This CDR3 has 15 amino acids.

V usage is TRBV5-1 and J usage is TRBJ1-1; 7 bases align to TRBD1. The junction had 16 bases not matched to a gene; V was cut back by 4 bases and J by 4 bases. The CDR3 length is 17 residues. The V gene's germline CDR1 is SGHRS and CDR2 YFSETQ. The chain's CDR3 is CASSAPYSGTDSTEAFF. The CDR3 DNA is TGCGCCAGCAGCGCCCCTTACTCCGGGACAGATTCCACTGAAGCTTTCTTT.

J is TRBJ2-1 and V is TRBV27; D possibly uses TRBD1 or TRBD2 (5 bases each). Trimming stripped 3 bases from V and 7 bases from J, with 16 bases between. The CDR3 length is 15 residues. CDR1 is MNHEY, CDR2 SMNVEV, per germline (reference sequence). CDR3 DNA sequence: TGTGCCAGCAGTTTCGGGACGGCCCCGGGGAATGAGCAGTTCTTC. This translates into CASSFGTAPGNEQFF.

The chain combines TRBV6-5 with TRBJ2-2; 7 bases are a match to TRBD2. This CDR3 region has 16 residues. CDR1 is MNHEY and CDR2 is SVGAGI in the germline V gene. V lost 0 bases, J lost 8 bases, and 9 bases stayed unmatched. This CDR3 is CASSYSASGTVGELFF. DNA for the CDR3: TGTGCCAGCAGTTACTCGGCTAGCGGTACTGTTGGGGAGCTGTTTTTT.

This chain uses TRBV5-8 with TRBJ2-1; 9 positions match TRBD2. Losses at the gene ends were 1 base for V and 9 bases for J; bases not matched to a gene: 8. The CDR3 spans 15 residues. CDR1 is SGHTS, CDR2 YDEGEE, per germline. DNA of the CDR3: TGTGCCAGCAGCTTGCTCTCCGGGACTAGCAGTGAGCAGTTCTTC. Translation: CASSLLSGTSSEQFF. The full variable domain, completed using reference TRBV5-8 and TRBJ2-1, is EAGVTQSPTHLIKTRGQQATLRCSPISGHTSVYWYQQALGLGLQFLLWYDEGEERNRGNFPPRFSGRQFPNYSSELNVNALELEDSALYLCASSLLSGTSSEQFFGPGTRLTVL.

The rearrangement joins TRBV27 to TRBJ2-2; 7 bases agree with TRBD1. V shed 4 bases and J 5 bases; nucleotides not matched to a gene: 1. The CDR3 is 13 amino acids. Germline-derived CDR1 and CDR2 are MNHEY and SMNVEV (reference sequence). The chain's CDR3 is CASSYRGTGELFF. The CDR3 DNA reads TGTGCCAGCAGTTACAGGGGAACCGGGGAGCTGTTTTTT.

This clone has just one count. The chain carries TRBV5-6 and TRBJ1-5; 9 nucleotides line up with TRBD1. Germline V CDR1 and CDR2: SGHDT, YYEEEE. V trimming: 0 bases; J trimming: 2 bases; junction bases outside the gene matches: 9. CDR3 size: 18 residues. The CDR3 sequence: CASSLGPHRGLRNQPQHF. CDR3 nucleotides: TGTGCCAGCAGCTTGGGGCCCCACAGGGGGCTCCGCAATCAGCCCCAGCATTTT.

The CDR3 loop is CASSTAGTGIDEQFF. The CDR3 DNA is TGTGCCAGCAGCACGGCCGGGACAGGGATCGATGAGCAGTTCTTC. The chain has TRBV9 and TRBJ2-1; 9 positions match TRBD1. Germline-derived CDR1 and CDR2 are SGDLS and YYNGEE. V shed 4 bases, J shed 8 bases, and the junction held 10 bases outside the gene matches. The CDR3 covers 15 residues.

The CDR3 DNA sequence: TGTGCCAGCAGGGGGAGTTGGGGCAATCAGCCCCAGCATTTT. This translates into CASRGSWGNQPQHF. The chain uses TRBV6-4 and TRBJ1-5; no firm D call. Trimming pared 6 bases from V and 2 bases from J, leaving 11 bases between. The CDR3 has 14 residues. Per the germline V gene, CDR1 is MRHNA and CDR2 is SNTAGT.

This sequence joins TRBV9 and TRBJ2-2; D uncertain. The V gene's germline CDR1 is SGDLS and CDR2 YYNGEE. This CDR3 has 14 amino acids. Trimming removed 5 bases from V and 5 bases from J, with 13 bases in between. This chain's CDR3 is CASSLSHSTGELFF. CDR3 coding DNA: TGTGCCAGCAGTCTTTCCCACTCGACCGGGGAGCTGTTTTTT.